These 13 T cell receptor beta chains share one sample of origin, sequenced in a study of T cells in localized non-small cell lung cancer. The protocol was immunoSEQ multiplex PCR, while the TCRdb copy is restricted to in-frame clones and leaves out a portion. The sample holds 23,000 or so clones, 86% seen once. The sample in question was peripheral blood, obtained before any cancer treatment. Source of these receptors: a woman between 35 and 75 years old with stage I lung adenocarcinoma.

V gene TRBV29-1 combines with J gene TRBJ2-7; D gene uncertain. V lost 6 bases and J 3 bases, leaving 18 bases between the germline ends. CDR3 size: 14 residues. Germline V lookup: CDR1 SQVTM, CDR2 ANQGSEA. The CDR3 sequence: CSVTYDTLGYEQYF. DNA for the CDR3: TGCAGCGTCACCTACGACACGTTAGGCTACGAGCAGTACTTC.

The CDR3 is CASSLTQGSGGYEQYF. The CDR3 DNA is TGTGCCAGCTCACTAACACAGGGTTCTGGGGGCTACGAGCAGTACTTC. The chain joins TRBV18 to TRBJ2-7, with D perhaps matching TRBD1 (6 bases). The CDR3 length is 16 residues. Germline loops: CDR1 KGHSH, CDR2 LQKENI. V gave up 4 bases and J gave up 3 bases, with 19 bases separating them.

In DNA form, the CDR3 reads TGTGCCAGCCGACAGGGGGCGTCGGACTATGGCTACACCTTC. Translating it yields CASRQGASDYGYTF. The J gene is TRBJ1-2, the V gene TRBV6-1; 10 nucleotides align to TRBD1. The junction had 6 bases not matched to a gene; V was cut back by 8 bases and J by 3 bases. The CDR3 runs 14 residues. Germline V gene lookup returns CDR1 MNHNS and CDR2 SASEGT.

This chain joins TRBV2 and TRBJ1-1; D is undetermined. Trimming took off 5 bases at V and 0 bases at J, with 7 bases between the two ends. Germline V lookup: CDR1 SNHLY, CDR2 FYNNEI. This CDR3 contains 13 residues. The CDR3 sequence is CASSQVMNTEAFF. The CDR3, as DNA: TGTGCCAGCAGTCAGGTTATGAACACTGAAGCTTTCTTT.

This clone turned up a few times. The chain has TRBV30 and TRBJ1-2; D is perhaps TRBD1 (6 bases). V shed 2 bases and J shed 4 bases, with 11 bases lying between them. This CDR3 has 13 amino acids. The germline CDR1 and CDR2 sequences are GTSNPN and SVGIG (reference sequence). The CDR3 coding sequence is TGTGCCTGGAGTACAGGGCCGGTCTATGGCTACACCTTC. As protein: CAWSTGPVYGYTF.

J is TRBJ2-3 and V is TRBV6-7; 12 bases are a match to TRBD2. TRBV6-7 counts as an open reading frame of uncertain function. CDR3 size: 20 residues. V was clipped by 4 bases and J by 2 bases; unmatched bases: 16. CDR3 DNA sequence: TGTGCCAGCAGTTCCGAGACTAGCGGGGGCGACCACAAGGTCACAGATACGCAGTATTTT. Residues: CASSSETSGGDHKVTDTQYF.

About this clone: The junction differs from germline at one of its ends, possibly a read error. The chain couples TRBV5-8 to TRBJ2-1; 7 bases are a match to TRBD2. From germline, CDR1 is SGHTS and CDR2 YDEGEE. CDR3 length: 13 amino acids. CDR3 DNA: TGTGCCAGCAGCCGGGGACTAAACAATGATCAGTTCTTC. Amino acid sequence: CASSRGLNNDQFF.

The CDR3 loop is CASSQEAGAATNEKLFF. DNA of the CDR3: TGCGCCAGCAGCCAAGAGGCAGGGGCTGCAACTAATGAAAAACTGTTTTTT. The rearrangement uses TRBV4-1 and TRBJ1-4, with D maybe TRBD1 (6 bases). The CDR3 length is 17 residues. Per the germline V gene, CDR1 is MGHRA and CDR2 is YSYEKL. V shed 0 bases and J shed 0 bases, with 11 bases lying between them.

This clone is medium-sized by share. This rearrangement joins TRBV19 to TRBJ1-6; TRBD1 matches 8 bases. CDR1 is LNHDA and CDR2 is SQIVND in the germline V gene (reference sequence). V shed 9 bases, J shed 14 bases, and the junction held 12 bases outside the gene matches. The CDR3 sequence is 13 residues long. Written as DNA, the CDR3 is TGTGCCAGCCCGGGACAGGATGTTGGGTCCCTCCACTTT. This gives the protein CASPGQDVGSLHF. The variable domain in full, with the rest retrieved from reference TRBV19 and TRBJ1-6, is DGGITQSPKYLFRKEGQNVTLSCEQNLNHDAMYWYRQDPGQGLRLIYYSQIVNDFQKGDIAEGYSVSREKKESFPLTVTSAQKNPTAFYLCASPGQDVGSLHFGNGTRLTVT.

This clone was found once. This sequence joins TRBV7-9 and TRBJ1-2; D is unclear. CDR3 length equals 12 residues. Deletions cut 0 bases from V and 1 base from J, with 0 bases between. The germline V gene encodes CDR1 SEHNR and CDR2 FQNEAQ (reference sequence). CDR3 sequence: CASSLANYGYTF. The CDR3 DNA is TGTGCCAGCAGCTTAGCTAACTATGGCTACACCTTC.

The chain employs TRBV6-4 and TRBJ2-1; no clear D gene. Germline CDR1 MRHNA, CDR2 SNTAGT. The V end lost 0 bases, the J end lost 0 bases, and 9 bases lay between the germline ends. This CDR3 region has 16 residues. The CDR3 sequence: CASSDSGQSSYNEQFF. CDR3 DNA sequence: TGTGCCAGCAGTGACTCTGGGCAGAGCTCCTACAATGAGCAGTTCTTC.

The chain carries TRBV2 and TRBJ2-7; D is perhaps TRBD1 (6 bases). V lost 7 bases and J lost 0, with 13 bases in between. This CDR3 contains 14 residues. In germline, CDR1 is SNHLY, CDR2 FYNNEI. Here the CDR3 DNA reads TGTGCCAGCAACAGGGACATGAGCTCCTACGAGCAGTACTTC. This sequence encodes CASNRDMSSYEQYF.

This clone was observed once. The chain combines TRBV27 with TRBJ1-1; 8 bases line up with TRBD1. V was clipped by 4 bases and J by 5 bases; unmatched bases: 12. The CDR3 loop spans 16 amino acids. Germline V lookup: CDR1 MNHEY, CDR2 SMNVEV (reference sequence). The CDR3: CASSSYSDREGTEAFF. DNA for the CDR3: TGTGCCAGCAGTTCCTATTCGGACAGGGAGGGGACTGAAGCTTTCTTT.